The TCR beta chain described here comes from a study of identical twins. Study outcomes and limitations: Out-of-frame alpha sequences shared between twins exhibited an excess of low generation probability. The abundant beta clonotypes from cord blood had fewer insertions, and memory repertoires had none of this.

Concerning this clonotype: Antigen: not known.

The CDR3 has 15 amino acids. Germline V gene lookup returns CDR1 SGHRS and CDR2 YFSETQ. Trimming pared 2 bases from V and 0 bases from J, leaving 11 bases between. Through template switching, a universal primer site was introduced, and the cDNA contained unique molecular identifiers. TCRdb analysed the 5' RACE reads with MiXCR anew, one entry per CDR3 protein. The table shows 700,000 to 950,000 distinct CDR3 sequences, with more than 9% occurring only once. These data were likewise used in another study, on yellow fever vaccine responses in identical twins.

The source of this sequence is a woman under 30 in good health. The sample comprised PBMCs. The chain uses TRBV5-1 and TRBJ1-2; D call uncertain. CDR3 loop: CASSLEGPTNYGYTF. The CDR3 nucleotides are TGCGCCAGCAGCTTAGAAGGGCCAACTAACTATGGCTACACCTTC.